The 32 T cell receptor beta chains given below trace back to one sample, sequenced in a study of cytomegalovirus exposure and HLA in healthy donors (TCRdb year 2017). The library was built by means of the immunoSEQ multiplex PCR assay. For the multiplex PCR, a mixture combining 60 forward primers for TCR Vbeta segments and 13 reverse primers for TCR Jbeta segments was used. Held by TCRdb, this immuneACCESS table contains in-frame sequences only and omits some clones. Under half of the omission traces to an unresolved V gene where checked; the cause of the rest is unknown. The sample includes over 130,000 clones, with approximately 80% observed a single time. The ten biggest clones cover 2% to 3% of the sample. Input material: PBMCs. These TCRs come from a man in his fifties in good health and CMV-seronegative.

The chain carries TRBV15 and TRBJ2-1; 12 nucleotides match TRBD2. Germline CDR1 LNHNV, CDR2 YYDKDF (reference sequence). With 2 bases clipped from V and 0 bases from J, the junction kept 23 bases outside the gene matches. This CDR3 region has 24 residues. CDR3 amino acids: CATSRPGDRVGLAGRFSSYNEQFF. CDR3 bases: TGTGCCACCAGCAGACCCGGGGACAGGGTCGGACTAGCGGGACGTTTTAGCTCCTACAATGAGCAGTTCTTC.

The chain employs TRBV5-1 and TRBJ2-6, with 9 positions matching TRBD1. The junction had 12 bases not matched to a gene; V was cut back by 4 bases and J by 4 bases. The CDR3 consists of 18 residues. Germline CDR1 SGHRS, CDR2 YFSETQ. The CDR3 region has the DNA TGCGCCAGCAGCGATCTTCCGGGACAGGGCTCGGGGGCCAACGTCCTGACTTTC. Protein sequence: CASSDLPGQGSGANVLTF.

This clone occurred a few times. V usage is TRBV14 and J usage is TRBJ1-2, with D perhaps TRBD1 (5 bases). Germline CDR1 is SGHDN and CDR2 is FVKESK. CDR3 length: 14 residues. Trimming took 6 bases from V and 7 from J, leaving 18 bases between them. The CDR3 here is CASSRETATSGYTF. CDR3 DNA sequence: TGTGCCAGCAGTCGAGAGACAGCCACTTCTGGCTACACCTTC. Using reference TRBV14 and TRBJ1-2 for the parts outside the CDR3, the full variable domain is EAGVTQFPSHSVIEKGQTVTLRCDPISGHDNLYWYRRVMGKEIKFLLHFVKESKQDESGMPNNRFLAERTGGTYSTLKVQPAELEDSGVYFCASSRETATSGYTFGSGTRLTVV.

This sequence joins TRBV4-1 and TRBJ2-6, with TRBD2 matching 11 bases. The V and J ends lost 0 bases and 0 bases, in that order; junction bases with no gene match: 4. This CDR3 is 19 amino acids long. Germline V CDR1 and CDR2: MGHRA, YSYEKL. CDR3 residues: CASSQDTGLADSGANVLTF. DNA of the CDR3: TGCGCCAGCAGCCAAGATACGGGACTAGCGGACTCTGGGGCCAACGTCCTGACTTTC.

This sequence joins TRBV6-1 and TRBJ1-5; a possible D gene is TRBD1 (6 bases). There are 15 residues in the CDR3. The ends were cut back, 4 bases at V and 7 bases at J, with 17 bases in the middle. The V gene's germline CDR1 is MNHNS and CDR2 SASEGT. CDR3 loop: CASSGEGTMGQPQHF. In DNA form, the CDR3 reads TGTGCCAGCAGTGGAGAAGGGACAATGGGACAGCCCCAGCATTTT.

Here the CDR3 reads CASSQGGDYGYTF. The CDR3 DNA reads as TGTGCCAGCAGCCAAGGAGGGGACTATGGCTACACCTTC. The rearrangement uses TRBV7-9 and TRBJ1-2; D is perhaps TRBD1 (5 bases). Trimming took off 5 bases at V and 3 bases at J, with 10 bases between the two ends. Germline loops: CDR1 SEHNR, CDR2 FQNEAQ (reference sequence). The CDR3 totals 13 residues.

CDR3 loop: CASSPRQGNLAEAFF. Written as DNA, the CDR3 is TGTGCCAGCAGCCCACGACAGGGAAATTTGGCTGAAGCTTTCTTT. This chain connects TRBV11-3 to TRBJ1-1; 7 bases fit TRBD1. V gave up 5 bases and J gave up 6 bases; unmatched junction bases: 12. The CDR3 totals 15 residues. Germline CDR1 reads SGHNT; CDR2 reads YENEEA.

The sample holds one count of this clone. The chain employs TRBV10-1 and TRBJ2-3; D is perhaps TRBD2 (6 bases). CDR1 is WNHNN and CDR2 is SYGVQD in the germline V gene (reference sequence). This CDR3 contains 14 residues. The germline V and J ends were trimmed by 5 bases and 2 bases, with 11 bases remaining between them. The CDR3 reads CASSSPGLTDTQYF. Here the CDR3 DNA reads TGCGCCAGCAGTTCTCCGGGACTCACAGATACGCAGTATTTT.

The chain couples TRBV11-2 to TRBJ2-5; D is unresolved. V was pared by 3 bases and J by 2 bases, with 10 bases between. The germline gives CDR1 SGHAT, CDR2 FQNNGV. The length of the CDR3 is 14 residues. The CDR3, as DNA: TGTGCCAGCAGCTTCGGTCAACTGCAAGAGACCCAGTACTTC. It yields the protein CASSFGQLQETQYF.

V usage is TRBV2 and J usage is TRBJ1-1; tentatively, D is TRBD1 (5 bases). Germline values: CDR1 SNHLY, CDR2 FYNNEI. This CDR3 has 13 residues. V lost 6 bases and J lost 4, with 12 bases in between. DNA for the CDR3: TGTGCCAGCAGGATCCCGGGGGGCACTGAAGCTTTCTTT. Translated, it gives CASRIPGGTEAFF.

The chain uses TRBV6-5 and TRBJ1-5; 7 bases align to TRBD1. The trim removed 6 bases at V and 6 bases at J, leaving 5 bases unmatched. This CDR3 region has 13 residues. Germline V lookup: CDR1 MNHEY, CDR2 SVGAGI. The CDR3 coding sequence is TGTGCCAGCAGCAGAGACAGGGCTCAGCCCCAGCATTTT. Its translation: CASSRDRAQPQHF.

V usage is TRBV9 and J usage is TRBJ2-7, with D possibly being TRBD1 (5 bases). Trimming left V 0 bases short and J 7 bases short, with 17 bases between. CDR1 SGDLS and CDR2 YYNGEE come from the germline V gene. CDR3 length: 15 residues. The CDR3 nucleotides read TGTGCCAGCAGCGTAGGAATAGGGGCCCGTGAAGAGCAGTACTTC. Amino acids: CASSVGIGAREEQYF. The full variable domain, rest sourced from reference TRBV9 and TRBJ2-7, is DSGVTQTPKHLITATGQRVTLRCSPRSGDLSVYWYQQSLDQGLQFLIQYYNGEERAKGNILERFSAQQFPDLHSELNLSSLELGDSALYFCASSVGIGAREEQYFGPGTRLTVT.

The chain uses TRBV27 and TRBJ1-1; D is unclear. Germline V gene lookup returns CDR1 MNHEY and CDR2 SMNVEV (reference sequence). The V end was cut by 6 bases, the J end by 1 base, with 12 bases between. The CDR3 has 14 amino acids. DNA for the CDR3: TGTGCCAGCAGCTTAAGCCCGGGGAACACTGAAGCTTTCTTT. Translating it yields CASSLSPGNTEAFF.

The chain combines TRBV7-8 with TRBJ2-1; D remains ambiguous. This CDR3 spans 14 amino acids. V gave up 2 bases and J gave up 6 bases, with 11 bases separating them. Germline V gives CDR1 SGHVS, CDR2 FQNEAQ. In DNA, the CDR3 is TGTGCCAGCAGCTTAACTGGCCTAGTCAATGAGCAGTTCTTC. Translating it yields CASSLTGLVNEQFF. Full variable domain (outside the CDR3, taken from reference TRBV7-8 and TRBJ2-1): GAGVSQSPRYKVAKRGQDVALRCDPISGHVSLFWYQQALGQGPEFLTYFQNEAQLDKSGLPSDRFFAERPEGSVSTLKIQRTQQEDSAVYLCASSLTGLVNEQFFGPGTRLTVL.

This clone occurred a few times. In DNA form, the CDR3 reads TGTGCCAGCAGTGAACAAAGCGTCACAGATACGCAGTATTTT. It translates to CASSEQSVTDTQYF. The chain joins TRBV2 to TRBJ2-3; no clear D gene. Between the trimmed V and J ends, which lost 2 bases and 2 bases, there was a span of 8 bases. Germline V gene lookup returns CDR1 SNHLY and CDR2 FYNNEI. The CDR3 runs 14 residues. The entire variable domain, with the rest obtained from reference TRBV2 and TRBJ2-3, is as follows: EPEVTQTPSHQVTQMGQEVILRCVPISNHLYFYWYRQILGQKVEFLVSFYNNEISEKSEIFDDQFSVERPDGSNFTLKIRSTKLEDSAMYFCASSEQSVTDTQYFGPGTRLTVL.

The chain employs TRBV29-1 and TRBJ1-2; 7 nucleotides match TRBD1. Germline CDR1 and CDR2: SQVTM and ANQGSEA. CDR3 length: 13 residues. V dropped 6 bases and J dropped 8; count of bases not matched to a gene: 12. The CDR3, as DNA: TGCAGCGTCATGACAGGGATCAGGAACGGCTACACCTTC. As protein: CSVMTGIRNGYTF.

This chain connects TRBV29-1 to TRBJ2-7, with TRBD2 identical over 8 bases. This CDR3 spans 14 amino acids. The trim removed 4 bases at V and 2 bases at J, leaving 7 bases unmatched. CDR1 and CDR2 (germline): SQVTM, ANQGSEA. For the CDR3, the DNA is TGCAGCGTTGCGGGACTAGGGGAGCCCTACGAGCAGTACTTC. The encoded protein is CSVAGLGEPYEQYF.

This chain connects TRBV6-1 to TRBJ2-3, with 7 bases matching TRBD1. The CDR3 extends over 18 amino acids. Germline CDR1 and CDR2: MNHNS and SASEGT. Trimming cost V 2 bases and J 0 bases; bases outside gene matches: 11. The CDR3 here is CASSELSGKGASTDTQYF. DNA for the CDR3: TGTGCCAGCAGTGAATTGTCCGGAAAGGGGGCTAGCACAGATACGCAGTATTTT.

The chain has TRBV6-5 and TRBJ1-4, with D perhaps matching TRBD1 (6 bases). In germline, CDR1 is MNHEY, CDR2 SVGAGI. The CDR3 loop spans 15 amino acids. Trimming pared 6 bases from V and 7 bases from J, leaving 18 bases between. This CDR3 is CASRDTGSHFEKLFF. Here the CDR3 DNA reads TGTGCCAGCAGAGATACAGGGTCTCATTTTGAAAAACTGTTTTTT.

This chain connects TRBV5-5 to TRBJ2-2, with 8 bases fitting TRBD1. With V trimmed by 4 bases and J by 1 base, 6 bases remained unmatched. Germline V gene data show CDR1 as SGHKS and CDR2 as YYEKEE (reference sequence). This CDR3 spans 16 amino acids. CDR3 residues: CASSRTGQVNTGELFF. The CDR3 nucleotides are TGTGCCAGCAGCCGCACGGGACAGGTGAACACCGGGGAGCTGTTTTTT.

The V gene is TRBV27, the J gene TRBJ1-2; D gene ambiguous. The CDR3 runs to 13 residues. Trimming pared 5 bases from V and 5 bases from J, leaving 12 bases between. Germline assignment: CDR1 MNHEY and CDR2 SMNVEV (reference sequence). The CDR3: CASSQLGGYGYTF. The DNA of the CDR3 is TGTGCCAGCAGTCAACTCGGAGGGTATGGCTACACCTTC.

The CDR3 DNA sequence: TGTGCCAGCAGCTTATATCAGGGAACGGTCTCACCCCTCCACTTT. It is translated as CASSLYQGTVSPLHF. This chain uses TRBV5-4 with TRBJ1-6; maybe TRBD1 (5 bases). The germline CDR1 and CDR2 sequences are SGHNT and YYREEE (reference sequence). The CDR3 contains 15 residues. V lost 2 bases and J lost 10, with 16 bases in between.

The J gene is TRBJ1-2, the V gene TRBV25-1, with a weak D call TRBD1 (5 bases). The CDR3 runs to 13 residues. CDR1 and CDR2 from the germline V gene are MGHDK and SYGVNS. V was pared by 4 bases and J by 3 bases, with 9 bases between. DNA of the CDR3: TGTGCCAGCAGTGCTCAGGGCCACTATGGCTACACCTTC. As protein: CASSAQGHYGYTF.

This clone has only a few counts. The gene calls are TRBV5-1 and TRBJ2-5; the D gene is possibly TRBD2 (6 bases). Per the germline V gene, CDR1 is SGHRS and CDR2 is YFSETQ. V dropped 0 bases and J dropped 7 bases, with 13 bases sitting between them. The length of the CDR3 is 14 residues. The DNA of the CDR3 is TGCGCCAGCAGCTTGGGGACTATACCTGGGACCCAGTACTTC. This encodes CASSLGTIPGTQYF.

The CDR3 here is CASSRQGARFETQYF. DNA for the CDR3: TGCGCCAGCAGCCGTCAGGGGGCGCGGTTTGAGACCCAGTACTTC. V usage is TRBV4-1 and J usage is TRBJ2-5, with TRBD1 matching over 8 bases. V gave up 4 bases and J gave up 5 bases; unmatched junction bases: 9. Germline V lookup: CDR1 MGHRA, CDR2 YSYEKL. This CDR3 has 15 amino acids.

CDR3 coding DNA: TGTGCCAGCAGTTGGGTTGGTAGCGGATACAATGAGCAGTTCTTC. It is translated as CASSWVGSGYNEQFF. The chain links TRBV6-6 to TRBJ2-1; D may be TRBD2 (6 bases). This CDR3 has 15 residues. Germline lookup yields CDR1 MNHNY and CDR2 SVGAGI (reference sequence). V lost 4 bases, J lost 4 bases, and 14 bases lay in between.

The chain employs TRBV12-5 and TRBJ1-1; no clear D. V was pared by 4 bases and J by 4 bases, with 13 bases between. This CDR3 comprises 14 residues. Germline CDR1 reads LGHNT; CDR2 reads FRNRAP. CDR3 DNA: TGTGCTAGTGGTTCGGAGCTTCCCTCCACTGAAGCTTTCTTT. This sequence encodes CASGSELPSTEAFF.

The chain recombines TRBV4-2 with TRBJ1-2; D remains unclear. The CDR3 is 15 residues long. Germline values: CDR1 LGHNA, CDR2 YNFKEQ. V was cut by 6 bases and J by 2 bases, with 16 bases left in between. The CDR3, as DNA: TGTGCCAGCAGTCAACAACCTATAATAAACTATGGCTACACCTTC. Encoded protein: CASSQQPIINYGYTF.

The J gene is TRBJ2-2, the V gene TRBV30; 8 nucleotides match TRBD2. Trimming cost V 1 base and J 4 bases; bases outside gene matches: 11. The CDR3 runs 17 residues. Looked up from germline, CDR1 is GTSNPN and CDR2 is SVGIG (reference sequence). This chain's CDR3 is CAWSAAGLAGSTGELFF. For the CDR3, the DNA is TGTGCCTGGAGTGCGGCGGGCCTAGCGGGTAGCACCGGGGAGCTGTTTTTT. The entire variable domain, with the rest obtained from reference TRBV30 and TRBJ2-2, is as follows: SQTIHQWPATLVQPVGSPLSLECTVEGTSNPNLYWYRQAAGRGLQLLFYSVGIGQISSEVPQNLSASRPQDRQFILSSKKLLLSDSGFYLCAWSAAGLAGSTGELFFGEGSRLTVL.

This sequence joins TRBV5-6 and TRBJ2-7; D ambiguous. The germline V gene has CDR1 SGHDT and CDR2 YYEEEE. V lost 0 bases to trimming and J lost 3 bases, with 10 bases between them. The length of the CDR3 is 14 residues. CDR3 protein: CASSLVFANYEQYF. DNA of the CDR3: TGTGCCAGCAGCTTGGTTTTTGCGAACTACGAGCAGTACTTC.

This clone has only one observation. In DNA form, the CDR3 reads TGTGCTAGCTCCTCTGGGGCCAACGTCCTGACTTTC. Translating gives CASSSGANVLTF. The chain combines TRBV12-5 with TRBJ2-6, with unresolved D. The CDR3 consists of 12 residues. Between the trimmed V and J ends, which lost 9 bases and 0 bases, there was a span of 3 bases. CDR1 and CDR2 (germline): LGHNT, FRNRAP.

The chain recombines TRBV9 with TRBJ2-1; 13 nucleotides align to TRBD2. CDR1 is SGDLS, CDR2 YYNGEE, per germline. V trimming: 4 bases; J trimming: 8 bases; junction bases outside the gene matches: 9. The CDR3 consists of 16 residues. CDR3 bases: TGTGCCAGCAGCCCGGGGACTAGCGGGAACTTCGATGAGCAGTTCTTC. Translating it yields CASSPGTSGNFDEQFF. Looking up the rest from reference TRBV9 and TRBJ2-1 gives the full variable domain: DSGVTQTPKHLITATGQRVTLRCSPRSGDLSVYWYQQSLDQGLQFLIQYYNGEERAKGNILERFSAQQFPDLHSELNLSSLELGDSALYFCASSPGTSGNFDEQFFGPGTRLTVL.